This TCR beta chain was captured in a study of T cell repertoires in cytomegalovirus infection. Regarding the study as a whole: Of the TCR beta families, the public ones yielded a cumulative frequency that identified carriers of CMV plus the relevant HLA.

TCRdb reanalysed the reads using MiXCR and keeps one entry per CDR3 protein. Of 230,000 or so distinct CDR3 sequences listed, 35% to 45% are singletons. The CDR3 is 13 amino acids. The V gene lost 3 bases and the J gene lost 0 bases, with 6 bases spanning the gap. From germline, CDR1 is SQVTM and CDR2 ANQGSEA. This clonotype was recorded a few times. Its target is unknown. The TCR was taken from a human donor in good health (CMV status not recorded). Some clones in this sample may be carry-over from other donors' samples. The sequenced sample was CD8+ T cells from cultured PBMCs, obtained from culture after CMV antigen stimulation. The chain carries TRBV29-1 and TRBJ2-1; tentative D call: TRBD1 (6 bases). The CDR3 is CSVEDSSYNEQFF. CDR3 sequence (DNA): TGCAGCGTTGAGGACAGCTCCTACAATGAGCAGTTCTTC.